This T cell receptor (beta chain) derives from a study of Graves' ophthalmopathy and Graves' hyperthyroidism (dated by TCRdb to 2017 to 2018). General notes on the study: Peripheral blood samples were taken at the time of initial diagnosis, before any treatment was given. The study used signatures of the TCR beta repertoire to tell Graves' ophthalmopathy apart from Graves' hyperthyroidism and to predict which patients would progress to ophthalmopathy. In total, around 130 blood samples were TCR-sequenced: approximately 40 ophthalmopathy, some 80 hyperthyroidism and some 17 hyperthyroidism-to-ophthalmopathy patients. A discovery set of 95 to 100 patients (under 45 ophthalmopathy, 55 to 65 stable hyperthyroidism) was enrolled to explore V-J signatures distinguishing ophthalmopathy from hyperthyroidism. The independent validation cohort included 18 to 20 hyperthyroidism patients plus 17 patients who later progressed from hyperthyroidism to ophthalmopathy. In roughly six hyperthyroidism patients, the T-cell repertoires found in thyroid tissue were compared with those found in blood. Following sampling, methimazole starting at 30 mg daily was administered to hyperthyroidism patients, and high-dose intravenous methylprednisolone was administered to ophthalmopathy patients. The roughly 90 discovery patients were divided at random into training and test sets in a 7:3 ratio. Findings and caveats that apply to the study as a whole: The 13-signature model separated ophthalmopathy from stable hyperthyroidism with about 86% sensitivity and about 81% specificity in cross-validation, and 80%/75% in the test set. In validation, the model predicted ophthalmopathy progression with less than 71% sensitivity and approximately 72% specificity; some 13 predicted patients were CT-confirmed with GO in a median of 6.5 months. No statistical method was used to set the sample size in advance, and the investigators knew which group each participant was assigned to. Most expanded thyroid clonotypes with a frequency above 0.001 also appeared in blood, which suggests that blood repertoires may reflect the immune response in the thyroid.

For repertoire sequencing, TCR beta CDR3 regions were amplified from RNA transcripts. The first round of RT-PCR was done with HTBI primers and the Qiagen OneStep RT-PCR kit, and was followed by a second round of multiplex PCR, then size selection and purification. Libraries were sequenced on an Illumina HiSeq2000 using paired-end 100 bp reads. The study's own analysis went as follows. SOAPnuke was used for read processing, and reads with adapters, uncalled bases, a mean Phred below 15, or no exact constant-primer or identifier match were discarded. High-quality paired reads were merged with COPE v1.2.5. Each unique nucleotide sequence was treated as a clonotype, and MiTCR v1.1 was used to align the clonotypes to the IMGT TRB V, D and J references. The analysis was limited to V-J combinations with a frequency above 0.0001, which together covered more than 98% of repertoires. For each V-J combination, a TCR clonal expansion and chaos score was defined as the ratio of F50 clonal expansion to chaos observed in the TCRdist matrix. Features were reduced by Welch's t-statistics and random forest to some 13 V-J combinations, which fed a naive Bayes classifier. Thyroid-blood repertoire similarity was quantified with the Morisita-Horn index. The raw public reads went through TCRdb reprocessing: fastp at Q25, MiXCR clone calling, in-frame beta chains kept. For every CDR3 protein sequence, its rows merge into one entry that carries the most common genes and DNA. The V and J calls come from TCRdb's annotation, not from the publication. The sample table contains about 480,000 distinct CDR3 sequences; only one count was recorded for roughly 14% of them. Clones ranked in the top ten supply roughly 10% of the sample.

Ophthalmopathy patients were characterized by moderately to severely active disease, a Clinical Activity Score of at least 3, a NOSPECS grade of at least 4, and a disease duration under 3 months. Patients with other autoimmune diseases, uncontrolled infections, pregnancy or lactation were excluded. Diagnosis relied on clinical symptoms, serum thyroxine, TRAb, thyroid ultrasound and orbital computed tomography. Ficoll-Paque density gradient centrifugation was used to isolate PBMCs from approximately 10 ml of fresh peripheral blood. Trizol reagent was used to extract the total RNA, and its quality was then checked on an Agilent 2100 Bioanalyzer. This clonotype was seen many times. Its cognate antigen has yet to be identified. Qualities for individual bases were not recorded, and no much larger clone is one base off. In the germline V gene, CDR1 corresponds to MGHDK and CDR2 to SYGVNS. V sheds 6 bases and J sheds 7 bases, leaving 9 bases between their ends. The CDR3 numbers 11 residues from cysteine through phenylalanine. Of the read, only the CDR3 DNA is kept; its 33 bases are in frame from base 1.

This TCR was sampled from a woman younger than 45 with Graves' ophthalmopathy. Donor details come from another sample of the same person, matched by shared clones. Recombination connected TRBV25-1 to TRBJ1-1; TRBD1 is possibly the D segment (6 matching bases). The sequenced material came from blood. The DNA reads as follows: TGTGCCAGCAGGGACAGCAGTGAAGCTTTCTTT. This is translated as CASRDSSEAFF. Here the CDR3 is joined to the reference TRBV25-1 and TRBJ1-1 genes, and the full variable domain is: EADIYQTPRYLVIGTGKKITLECSQTMGHDKMYWYQQDPGMELHLIHYSYGVNSTEKGDLSSESTVSRIRTEHFPLTLESARPSHTSQYLCASRDSSEAFFGQGTRLTVV.